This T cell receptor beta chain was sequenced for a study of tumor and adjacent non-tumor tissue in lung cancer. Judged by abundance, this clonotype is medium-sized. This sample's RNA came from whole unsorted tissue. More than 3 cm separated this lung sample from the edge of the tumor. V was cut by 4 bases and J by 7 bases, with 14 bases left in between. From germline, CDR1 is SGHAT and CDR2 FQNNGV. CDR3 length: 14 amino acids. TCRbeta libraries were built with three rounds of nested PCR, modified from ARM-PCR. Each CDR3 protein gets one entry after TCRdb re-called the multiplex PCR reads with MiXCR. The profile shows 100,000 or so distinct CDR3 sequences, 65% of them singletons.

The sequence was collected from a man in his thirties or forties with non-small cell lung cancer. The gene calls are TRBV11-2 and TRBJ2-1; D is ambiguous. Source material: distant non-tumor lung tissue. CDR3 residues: CASSSRPITNEQFF. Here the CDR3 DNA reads TGTGCCAGCAGCTCGAGACCCATCACTAATGAGCAGTTCTTC.